This T cell receptor (beta chain) is from a study of patients and donors after allogeneic stem cell transplantation. Via MiXCR, TCRdb re-called the RT-PCR reads, giving one row per CDR3 protein. Seen here are 200,000 to 250,000 distinct CDR3 sequences, roughly 13% observed once, and the top ten hold approximately 10%. The ends were cut back, 7 bases at V and 5 bases at J, with 15 bases in the middle. From germline, CDR1 is LGHNA and CDR2 YSLEER. This CDR3 has 13 amino acids. This clonotype has more than one count but fewer than ten. Sequenced sample: blood, either unsorted or a sorted T cell fraction (not recorded which). This clonotype was sampled from a human donor who was either an allogeneic HSCT recipient or a stem cell or donor lymphocyte infusion donor (not recorded which). It is not recorded whose cells these are; they may come from a transplant donor. V and J are TRBV4-3 and TRBJ2-7; unclear D gene. CDR3 nucleotides: TGCGCCAGCACCTTAGCCAGGCAGAACGAGCAGTACTTC. This gives the protein CASTLARQNEQYF.